The 12 T cell receptor beta chains listed next were all sequenced from one sample in a study of T cell responses to AZD1222 COVID-19 vaccine. Some clones are missing from TCRdb's copy, which holds only in-frame ones; the method was immunoSEQ multiplex PCR. The sample holds roughly 190,000 clones; approximately 91% are singletons and the top ten take over 0.75%. The source was peripheral blood, collected on day 0 of AZD1222 vaccination. Receptors were obtained from an adult in good health.

V usage is TRBV6-5 and J usage is TRBJ1-6, with 10 bases aligning to TRBD1. The CDR3 has 14 amino acids. Germline V gene data show CDR1 as MNHEY and CDR2 as SVGAGI. V lost 6 bases to trimming and J lost 7 bases; unmatched junction nucleotides: 3. CDR3 in amino acids: CASRGTGENSPLHF. In DNA, the CDR3 is TGTGCCAGCAGGGGGACAGGGGAGAATTCACCCCTCCACTTT.

The chain employs TRBV5-6 and TRBJ1-4, with D unresolved. The CDR3 is 17 residues long. CDR1 is SGHDT and CDR2 is YYEEEE in the germline V gene. Trimming removed 3 bases at V and 0 bases at J, with 15 bases between. CDR3 loop: CASSSRHSSATNEKLFF. The CDR3 region has the DNA TGTGCCAGCAGCTCGAGGCACTCAAGTGCAACTAATGAAAAACTGTTTTTT. The full variable domain, completed using reference TRBV5-6 and TRBJ1-4, is DAGVTQSPTHLIKTRGQQVTLRCSPKSGHDTVSWYQQALGQGPQFIFQYYEEEERQRGNFPDRFSGHQFPNYSSELNVNALLLGDSALYLCASSSRHSSATNEKLFFGSGTQLSVL.

The chain links TRBV7-9 to TRBJ2-1, with D tentatively TRBD2 (5 bases). Trimming took 4 bases from V and 13 from J, leaving 17 bases between them. CDR1 and CDR2 (germline): SEHNR, FQNEAQ (reference sequence). The CDR3 extends over 13 amino acids. This CDR3 is CASSSPLGIHQFF. The CDR3 DNA reads as TGTGCCAGCAGCTCCCCTCTCGGGATACACCAGTTCTTC.

The genes are TRBV27 and TRBJ2-2; no clear D. Trimming removed 7 bases from V and 2 bases from J, with 17 bases in between. The CDR3 spans 16 residues. In germline, CDR1 is MNHEY, CDR2 SMNVEV (reference sequence). The CDR3 sequence: CASMSVAGSNTGELFF. CDR3 bases: TGTGCCAGCATGTCCGTTGCCGGGTCAAACACCGGGGAGCTGTTTTTT.

V and J are TRBV2 and TRBJ2-1, with a weak D call TRBD2 (6 bases). This CDR3 contains 15 residues. The germline V gene encodes CDR1 SNHLY and CDR2 FYNNEI. Trimming cost V 8 bases and J 0 bases, with 14 bases left between them. The DNA of the CDR3 is TGTGCCAGCGCTAGCGATTTGAGCTCCTACAATGAGCAGTTCTTC. Amino acids: CASASDLSSYNEQFF.

The rearrangement links TRBV6-5 to TRBJ1-1; no reliable D call. V lost 0 bases, J lost 2 bases, and 10 bases lay in between. The CDR3 contains 15 residues. Looked up from germline, CDR1 is MNHEY and CDR2 is SVGAGI. The CDR3 here is CASSYSPGINTEAFF. CDR3 nucleotide sequence: TGTGCCAGCAGTTACTCTCCGGGGATTAACACTGAAGCTTTCTTT.

This clone was observed a single time. V usage is TRBV18 and J usage is TRBJ1-1; D may be TRBD1 (6 bases). The CDR3 runs 14 residues. Trimming shortened V by 3 bases and J by 3 bases, and 11 bases separated the two germline ends. The germline gives CDR1 KGHSH, CDR2 LQKENI. The CDR3 reads CASSPSQGYTEAFF. The CDR3, as DNA: TGTGCCAGCTCACCCTCTCAGGGGTACACTGAAGCTTTCTTT.

This rearrangement joins TRBV18 to TRBJ2-2; 12 bases map to TRBD2. From germline, CDR1 is KGHSH and CDR2 LQKENI. The CDR3 length is 18 residues. With V trimmed by 3 bases and J by 0 bases, 5 bases remained unmatched. The CDR3 coding sequence is TGTGCCAGCTCACCGAAACTAGCGGGAGGTACGAACACCGGGGAGCTGTTTTTT. Protein: CASSPKLAGGTNTGELFF.

The CDR3 region has the DNA TGTGCCAGCAAATTCCAGGTAGACACTGAAGCTTTCTTT. Translation gives CASKFQVDTEAFF. This chain connects TRBV25-1 to TRBJ1-1, with D unclear. Germline V CDR1 and CDR2: MGHDK, SYGVNS. The CDR3 runs to 13 residues. V shed 7 bases and J shed 3 bases, with 12 bases lying between them.

This chain uses TRBV19 with TRBJ1-6; TRBD1 aligns across 9 bases. The V segment lost 7 bases and the J segment 7 bases; nucleotides outside the gene matches: 8. CDR1 and CDR2 from the germline V gene are LNHDA and SQIVND (reference sequence). The CDR3 runs 15 residues. CDR3 sequence reads: CASMSSGTGNSPLHF. The CDR3 DNA reads TGTGCCAGTATGTCTTCCGGGACAGGGAATTCACCCCTCCACTTT. The full variable domain, in which reference TRBV19 and TRBJ1-6 provide the parts outside the CDR3, is DGGITQSPKYLFRKEGQNVTLSCEQNLNHDAMYWYRQDPGQGLRLIYYSQIVNDFQKGDIAEGYSVSREKKESFPLTVTSAQKNPTAFYLCASMSSGTGNSPLHFGNGTRLTVT.

The V gene is TRBV5-6, the J gene TRBJ2-1; D is perhaps TRBD2 (6 bases). The germline V gene has CDR1 SGHDT and CDR2 YYEEEE. V dropped 0 bases and J dropped 3 bases, with 13 bases sitting between them. The CDR3 extends over 16 amino acids. The CDR3 region is CASSLEIGDFYNEQFF. The DNA for the CDR3 is TGTGCCAGCAGCTTGGAAATAGGGGACTTCTACAATGAGCAGTTCTTC.

The chain uses TRBV7-9 and TRBJ1-2; TRBD1 aligns across 7 bases. V dropped 4 bases and J dropped 7; count of bases not matched to a gene: 9. Germline V gene data show CDR1 as SEHNR and CDR2 as FQNEAQ (reference sequence). This CDR3 comprises 14 residues. CDR3 DNA: TGTGCCAGCAGCTCTACCAAACAGGGGTTTGGCTACACCTTC. Encoded protein: CASSSTKQGFGYTF.